Reported below is one T cell receptor (beta chain). This sample also contains other DNA sequences that code for the same CDR3. Produced via immunoSEQ multiplex PCR; TCRdb's table is partial and in-frame only. Among 2.5 million or so clones listed, approximately 90% were seen once. The V gene lost 0 bases and the J gene lost 3 bases, with 9 bases spanning the gap. Germline V CDR1 and CDR2: SGHRS, YFSETQ. The CDR3 runs to 14 residues. This record comes from a study of shared clonotypes between healthy human individuals. This receptor was taken from a man aged 18-30 years in good health. The V and J genes are TRBV5-1 and TRBJ2-5; D remains ambiguous. Input material: naive CD4+ T cells sorted from blood. Subset: CD45RA+ positively selected. CDR3 coding DNA: TGCGCCAGCAGCTTGGTCTTAGTAGAAGAGACCCAGTACTTC. Residues: CASSLVLVEETQYF.